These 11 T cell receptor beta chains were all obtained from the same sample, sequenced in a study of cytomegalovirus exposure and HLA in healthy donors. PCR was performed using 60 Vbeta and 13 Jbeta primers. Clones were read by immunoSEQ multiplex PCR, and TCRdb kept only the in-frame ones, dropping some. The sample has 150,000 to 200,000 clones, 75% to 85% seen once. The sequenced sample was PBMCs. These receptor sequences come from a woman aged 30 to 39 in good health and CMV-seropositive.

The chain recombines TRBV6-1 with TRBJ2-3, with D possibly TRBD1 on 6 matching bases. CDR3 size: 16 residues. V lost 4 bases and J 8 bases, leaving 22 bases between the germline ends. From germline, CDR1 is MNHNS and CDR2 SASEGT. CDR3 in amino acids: CASSVTGTWGVGTQYF. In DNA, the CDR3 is TGTGCCAGCAGTGTAACAGGGACGTGGGGTGTAGGTACGCAGTATTTT.

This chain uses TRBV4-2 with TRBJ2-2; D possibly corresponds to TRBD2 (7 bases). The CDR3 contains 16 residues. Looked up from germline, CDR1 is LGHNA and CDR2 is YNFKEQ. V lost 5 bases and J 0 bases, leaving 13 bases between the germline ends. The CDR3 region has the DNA TGTGCCAGCAGCATCGAGGGGGGGGCGAACACCGGGGAGCTGTTTTTT. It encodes CASSIEGGANTGELFF.

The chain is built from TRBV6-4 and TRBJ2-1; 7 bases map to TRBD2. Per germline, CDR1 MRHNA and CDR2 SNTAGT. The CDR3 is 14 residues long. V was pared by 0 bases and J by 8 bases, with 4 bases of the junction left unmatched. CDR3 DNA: TGTGCCAGCAGTGACTCATGGGGGGGGGATGAGCAGTTCTTC. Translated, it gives CASSDSWGGDEQFF.

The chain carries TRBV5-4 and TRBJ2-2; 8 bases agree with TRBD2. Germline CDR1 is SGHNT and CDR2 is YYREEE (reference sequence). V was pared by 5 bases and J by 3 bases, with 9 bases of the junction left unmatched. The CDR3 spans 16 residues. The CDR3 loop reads CASSGVAGRYTGELFF. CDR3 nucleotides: TGTGCCAGCAGTGGAGTAGCGGGGCGTTACACCGGGGAGCTGTTTTTT.

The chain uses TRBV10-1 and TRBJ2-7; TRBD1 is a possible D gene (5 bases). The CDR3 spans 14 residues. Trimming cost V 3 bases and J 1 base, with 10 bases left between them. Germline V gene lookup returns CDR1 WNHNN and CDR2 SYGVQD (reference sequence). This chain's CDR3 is CASSDGAGSYEQYF. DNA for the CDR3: TGCGCCAGCAGTGATGGGGCAGGGTCCTACGAGCAGTACTTC.

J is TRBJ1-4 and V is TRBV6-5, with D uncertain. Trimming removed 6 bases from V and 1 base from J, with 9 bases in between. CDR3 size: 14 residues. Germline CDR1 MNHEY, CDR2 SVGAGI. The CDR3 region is CASSPTVTNEKLFF. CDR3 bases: TGTGCCAGCAGCCCCACTGTAACTAATGAAAAACTGTTTTTT.

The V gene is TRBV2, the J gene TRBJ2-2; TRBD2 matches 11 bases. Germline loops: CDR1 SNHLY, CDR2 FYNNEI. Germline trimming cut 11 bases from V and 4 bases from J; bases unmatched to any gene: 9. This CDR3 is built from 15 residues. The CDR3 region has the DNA TGTGCCCAGAGAATAGCGGGGGGGGGCACCGGGGAGCTGTTTTTT. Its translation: CAQRIAGGGTGELFF.

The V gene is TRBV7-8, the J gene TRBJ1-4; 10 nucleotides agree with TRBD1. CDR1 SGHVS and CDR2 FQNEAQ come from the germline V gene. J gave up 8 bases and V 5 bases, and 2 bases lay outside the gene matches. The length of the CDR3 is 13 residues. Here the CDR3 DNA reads TGTGCCAGCAGCCGGGACAGGGGAGAAAAACTGTTTTTT. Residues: CASSRDRGEKLFF.

CDR3 sequence (DNA): TGTGCCAGCAGCCCCCAGGGGGACTATGGCTACACCTTC. It encodes CASSPQGDYGYTF. V is TRBV28 and J is TRBJ1-2, with 7 bases identical to TRBD1. This CDR3 has 13 amino acids. J lost 3 bases, V lost 6 bases, and 4 bases had no gene match. Per germline, CDR1 MDHEN and CDR2 SYDVKM.

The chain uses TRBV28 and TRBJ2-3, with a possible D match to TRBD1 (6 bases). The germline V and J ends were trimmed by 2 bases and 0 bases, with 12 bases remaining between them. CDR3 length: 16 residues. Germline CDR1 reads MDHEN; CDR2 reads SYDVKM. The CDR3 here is CASSLRGGASTDTQYF. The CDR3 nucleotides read TGTGCCAGCAGTTTACGTGGGGGCGCGAGCACAGATACGCAGTATTTT. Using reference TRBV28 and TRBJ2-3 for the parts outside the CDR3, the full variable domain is DVKVTQSSRYLVKRTGEKVFLECVQDMDHENMFWYRQDPGLGLRLIYFSYDVKMKEKGDIPEGYSVSREKKERFSLILESASTNQTSMYLCASSLRGGASTDTQYFGPGTRLTVL.

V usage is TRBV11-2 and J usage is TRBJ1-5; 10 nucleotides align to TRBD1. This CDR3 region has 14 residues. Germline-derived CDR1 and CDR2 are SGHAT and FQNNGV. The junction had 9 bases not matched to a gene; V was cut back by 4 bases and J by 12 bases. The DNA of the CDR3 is TGTGCCAGCAGCTCAACCGGGACAGGGGCGTTCCAGCATTTT. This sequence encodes CASSSTGTGAFQHF.